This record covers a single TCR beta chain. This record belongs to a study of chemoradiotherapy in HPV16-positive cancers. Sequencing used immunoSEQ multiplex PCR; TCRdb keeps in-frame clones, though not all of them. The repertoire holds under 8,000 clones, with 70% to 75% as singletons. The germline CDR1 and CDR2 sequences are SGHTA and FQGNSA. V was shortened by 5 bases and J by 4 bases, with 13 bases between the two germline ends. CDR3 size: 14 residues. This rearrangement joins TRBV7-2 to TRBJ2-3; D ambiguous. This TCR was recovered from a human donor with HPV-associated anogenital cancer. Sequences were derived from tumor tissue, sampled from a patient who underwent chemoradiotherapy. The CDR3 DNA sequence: TGTGCCAGCAGCCCCACACCAATTTCAGATACGCAGTATTTT. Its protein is CASSPTPISDTQYF. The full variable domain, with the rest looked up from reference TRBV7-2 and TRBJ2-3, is GAGVSQSPSNKVTEKGKDVELRCDPISGHTALYWYRQSLGQGLEFLIYFQGNSAPDKSGLPSDRFSAERTGGSVSTLTIQRTQQEDSAVYLCASSPTPISDTQYFGPGTRLTVL.